A single sample gave rise to the 11 T cell receptor beta chains below, sequenced in a study of blood T cell repertoires in COVID-19. Measured with immunoSEQ multiplex PCR; TCRdb has only the in-frame clones, and not every one. The sample consists of some 170,000 clones, approximately 85% of them appearing once. The sample taken for sequencing was PBMCs or T cells enriched from blood (not recorded which). Receptors were obtained from a man aged 40-55 years who had recovered from COVID-19.

For the CDR3, the DNA is TGTGCCAGCAGTTTGATGACAGAAAGCCGCTGGTATGGCTACACCTTC. Translating gives CASSLMTESRWYGYTF. V and J are TRBV28 and TRBJ1-2, with D tentatively TRBD1 (5 bases). The germline V and J ends were trimmed by 3 bases and 5 bases, with 19 bases remaining between them. This CDR3 region has 16 residues. Per the germline V gene, CDR1 is MDHEN and CDR2 is SYDVKM.

This chain uses TRBV5-1 with TRBJ1-5; D unresolved. There are 14 residues in the CDR3. Germline V gene data show CDR1 as SGHRS and CDR2 as YFSETQ. Trimming pared 2 bases from V and 8 bases from J, leaving 14 bases between. CDR3 nucleotides: TGCGCCAGCAGCTTTTTTCCCGGGAGAGAGCCCCAGCATTTT. Translated: CASSFFPGREPQHF.

This sequence joins TRBV7-9 and TRBJ2-1, with a possible D match to TRBD1 (5 bases). V gave up 2 bases and J gave up 7 bases, with 6 bases separating them. This CDR3 contains 12 residues. Per the germline V gene, CDR1 is SEHNR and CDR2 is FQNEAQ (reference sequence). CDR3 bases: TGTGCCAGCAGCTTATCAGGGAATGAGCAGTTCTTC. Its protein product is CASSLSGNEQFF.

The chain recombines TRBV24-1 with TRBJ1-2; D not resolved. V was clipped by 6 bases and J by 1 base, with 8 bases between them. Germline CDR1 is KGHDR and CDR2 is SFDVKD. CDR3 length equals 13 residues. This chain's CDR3 is CATSTTGNYGYTF. As DNA, the CDR3 is TGTGCCACCAGTACCACCGGTAACTATGGCTACACCTTC.

This chain links TRBV7-8 with TRBJ2-1; TRBD2 agrees at 13 bases. The CDR3 runs 19 residues. The junction had 9 bases not matched to a gene; V was cut back by 2 bases and J by 2 bases. The germline gives CDR1 SGHVS, CDR2 FQNEAQ. This CDR3 reads CASSLLSWTSGSPYNEQFF. In DNA form, the CDR3 reads TGTGCCAGCAGCTTACTCAGCTGGACTAGCGGGAGTCCCTACAATGAGCAGTTCTTC.

V gene TRBV28 combines with J gene TRBJ2-5; D is undetermined. The V and J ends lost 4 bases and 2 bases respectively, with 2 bases between them. Germline CDR1 and CDR2: MDHEN and SYDVKM. This CDR3 contains 11 residues. Here the CDR3 reads CASSSQETQYF. For the CDR3, the DNA is TGTGCCAGCAGTTCACAAGAGACCCAGTACTTC.

V gene TRBV24-1 combines with J gene TRBJ2-5; 7 bases match TRBD1. Germline V gene lookup returns CDR1 KGHDR and CDR2 SFDVKD. This CDR3 comprises 16 residues. V was clipped by 4 bases and J by 5 bases; unmatched bases: 12. In DNA form, the CDR3 reads TGTGCCACCAGTGACCCGAAACTCGGGACAGTTGAGACCCAGTACTTC. Translating gives CATSDPKLGTVETQYF.

The genes are TRBV6-5 and TRBJ2-1, with TRBD1 matching over 10 bases. The germline V gene has CDR1 MNHEY and CDR2 SVGAGI. V lost 2 bases, J lost 4 bases, and 5 bases stayed unmatched. This CDR3 has 16 amino acids. CDR3 protein: CASSYEGQGQYNEQFF. DNA for the CDR3: TGTGCCAGCAGTTACGAGGGACAGGGGCAGTACAATGAGCAGTTCTTC.

The genes are TRBV14 and TRBJ2-2; D gene unclear. Germline CDR1 and CDR2: SGHDN and FVKESK. Trimming removed 0 bases at V and 5 bases at J, with 13 bases between. This CDR3 contains 16 residues. CDR3 coding DNA: TGTGCCAGCAGCCAAGAATTGGCCAGAAAAACCGGGGAGCTGTTTTTT. Its translation is CASSQELARKTGELFF.

The CDR3 DNA reads TGTGCCAGCAGCCCCCTTAGCGGCGGCCTCTACAATGAGCAGTTCTTC. As protein: CASSPLSGGLYNEQFF. This chain joins TRBV5-8 and TRBJ2-1; TRBD2 is a possible D gene (6 bases). With 4 bases removed from V and 3 bases from J, the gap between germline ends came to 17 bases. CDR1 and CDR2 from the germline V gene are SGHTS and YDEGEE. CDR3 length: 16 residues.

The chain carries TRBV12-3 or TRBV12-4 and TRBJ2-2; tentative D call: TRBD1 (6 bases). The CDR3 covers 13 residues. V gave up 4 bases and J gave up 6 bases, with 9 bases separating them. The CDR3 is CASSWDIPGELFF. The CDR3 DNA follows: TGTGCCAGCAGTTGGGACATACCCGGGGAGCTGTTTTTT.